This TCR beta chain was documented in a study of cytomegalovirus exposure and HLA in healthy donors. PCR amplification relied on 60 Vbeta primers (plus 13 Jbeta primers). Sequencing was performed with immunoSEQ multiplex PCR; in TCRdb, only in-frame clones are kept and a portion is missing. The profile shows approximately 110,000 clones, around 77% of them singletons. The V gene end was trimmed by 0 bases and the J gene end by 4 bases; junction bases not matched to a gene: 4. Germline CDR1 and CDR2: SGHRS and YFSETQ. This CDR3 has 16 residues. The clonotype comes from a woman aged 25 to 39 in good health and CMV-seropositive. The chain joins TRBV5-1 to TRBJ2-2; 9 bases are shared with TRBD1. The source material was PBMCs. CDR3 DNA: TGCGCCAGCAGCTTGGGGGGACAGGGACTCACCGGGGAGCTGTTTTTT. Its translation: CASSLGGQGLTGELFF. The entire variable domain, with the rest obtained from reference TRBV5-1 and TRBJ2-2, is as follows: KAGVTQTPRYLIKTRGQQVTLSCSPISGHRSVSWYQQTPGQGLQFLFEYFSETQRNKGNFPGRFSGRQFSNSRSEMNVSTLELGDSALYLCASSLGGQGLTGELFFGEGSRLTVL.